These 18 T cell receptor beta chains came from one sample sequenced in a study of cytomegalovirus exposure and HLA in healthy donors. Primers for the PCR totalled 60 Vbeta and 13 Jbeta. TCRdb's copy holds only in-frame clones and misses some; the assay was immunoSEQ multiplex PCR. Of some 200,000 clones detected, 70% appear once; the ten largest clones hold approximately 2.5%. The sample consisted of PBMCs. The receptors stem from a man in his forties in good health and CMV-seropositive.

This clone was seen once. The CDR3 here is CASSAGLSQPQHF. For the CDR3, the DNA is TGTGCCAGCAGCGCCGGTCTCTCTCAGCCCCAGCATTTT. V and J are TRBV9 and TRBJ1-5, with D unresolved. This CDR3 has 13 residues. Per the germline V gene, CDR1 is SGDLS and CDR2 is YYNGEE. V was cut by 3 bases and J by 6 bases, with 10 bases left in between.

The chain combines TRBV5-6 with TRBJ1-2, with D perhaps matching TRBD1 (5 bases). Germline loops: CDR1 SGHDT, CDR2 YYEEEE. The CDR3 runs 16 residues. V was pared by 4 bases and J by 0 bases, with 16 bases between. DNA of the CDR3: TGTGCCAGCAGCCTTCACTCCCAGACAGCTAACTATGGCTACACCTTC. This gives the protein CASSLHSQTANYGYTF.

The chain has TRBV5-6 and TRBJ1-2; D remains unclear. CDR1 and CDR2 (germline): SGHDT, YYEEEE. This CDR3 has 13 residues. V gave up 0 bases and J gave up 5 bases, with 8 bases separating them. In DNA form, the CDR3 reads TGTGCCAGCAGCTTGGGGACTGATTATGGCTACACCTTC. Its translation: CASSLGTDYGYTF.

This clone was seen more than once but under ten times. This chain uses TRBV2 with TRBJ1-1; weak D call: TRBD1 (5 bases). V was shortened by 6 bases and J by 1 base, with 9 bases between the two germline ends. Germline lookup yields CDR1 SNHLY and CDR2 FYNNEI. The CDR3 length is 13 residues. CDR3 sequence: CASSGGENTEAFF. The CDR3 DNA reads TGTGCCAGCAGCGGGGGGGAGAACACTGAAGCTTTCTTT.

The chain couples TRBV19 to TRBJ2-1, with 8 bases identical to TRBD2. Germline lookup yields CDR1 LNHDA and CDR2 SQIVND (reference sequence). CDR3 length equals 14 residues. After removal of 1 base from V and 6 bases from J, the junction contained 2 bases not matched to a gene. The CDR3 nucleotides read TGTGCCAGTAGTATAGCGGGGGGGCCCAATGAGCAGTTCTTC. It yields the protein CASSIAGGPNEQFF.

The chain is built from TRBV7-9 and TRBJ1-6, with D possibly TRBD1 on 6 matching bases. The V end lost 5 bases, the J end lost 7 bases, and 21 bases lay between the germline ends. The CDR3 is made up of 17 amino acids. The V gene's germline CDR1 is SEHNR and CDR2 FQNEAQ (reference sequence). CDR3 coding DNA: TGTGCCAGCAGCGAAGGGGGTGGCGGCGCCGTCAATTCACCCCTCCACTTT. Residues: CASSEGGGGAVNSPLHF.

DNA of the CDR3: TGCAGTGCTAGTAGTACTGAGCAGTTCTTC. It codes for CSASSTEQFF. The chain combines TRBV20-1 with TRBJ2-1; no reliable D call. The CDR3 loop spans 10 amino acids. Germline V gene data show CDR1 as DFQATT and CDR2 as SNEGSKA (reference sequence). The V end lost 3 bases, the J end lost 9 bases, and 6 bases lay between the germline ends.

About this clone itself: One end of the junction fails to match germline, which may point to a read error. The DNA for the CDR3 is TGTGCCAGCAGCGCTGAAAAATGGACAGGGCACTTTTTT. As protein: CASSAEKWTGHFF. The gene calls are TRBV5-5 and TRBJ1-5; 8 bases are shared with TRBD1. CDR3 length: 13 amino acids. Germline V lookup: CDR1 SGHKS, CDR2 YYEKEE (reference sequence).

V gene TRBV27 combines with J gene TRBJ1-6, with D perhaps matching TRBD1 (5 bases). The V and J ends lost 3 bases and 5 bases respectively, with 11 bases between them. This CDR3 contains 15 residues. The V gene's germline CDR1 is MNHEY and CDR2 SMNVEV (reference sequence). As DNA, the CDR3 is TGTGCCAGCAGTTTTCAGGGCCGCAATAATTCACCCCTCCACTTT. Encoded protein: CASSFQGRNNSPLHF.

This clone came up once. This chain connects TRBV7-2 to TRBJ2-3; TRBD1 agrees at 9 bases. Per germline, CDR1 SGHTA and CDR2 FQGNSA. V shed 3 bases, J shed 6 bases, and the junction held 10 bases outside the gene matches. The CDR3 contains 16 residues. The CDR3 is CASSFLSGTGSDTQYF. For the CDR3, the DNA is TGTGCCAGCAGCTTCTTAAGCGGGACAGGGTCCGATACGCAGTATTTT.

This chain joins TRBV18 and TRBJ2-1; D unresolved. Germline V CDR1 and CDR2: KGHSH, LQKENI. The V and J ends lost 3 bases and 4 bases respectively, with 10 bases between them. This CDR3 is 14 amino acids long. The CDR3 sequence is CASSPLPGYNEQFF. CDR3 DNA sequence: TGTGCCAGCTCACCTCTCCCCGGTTACAATGAGCAGTTCTTC. Full variable domain (outside the CDR3, taken from reference TRBV18 and TRBJ2-1): NAGVMQNPRHLVRRRGQEARLRCSPMKGHSHVYWYRQLPEEGLKFMVYLQKENIIDESGMPKERFSAEFPKEGPSILRIQQVVRGDSAAYFCASSPLPGYNEQFFGPGTRLTVL.

This chain joins TRBV5-4 and TRBJ2-7, with 9 positions matching TRBD2. The ends lost 0 bases at V and 7 bases at J; junction bases unmatched: 11. Germline V lookup: CDR1 SGHNT, CDR2 YYREEE (reference sequence). There are 16 residues in the CDR3. The CDR3 reads CASSLGTSAITGEQYF. CDR3 nucleotides: TGTGCCAGCAGCTTGGGGACTAGCGCAATAACGGGGGAGCAGTACTTC.

CDR3 DNA sequence: TGTGCCAGCAGCTACCTACAGGCTTCACCCCTCCACTTT. Translated, it gives CASSYLQASPLHF. This chain connects TRBV27 to TRBJ1-6; D possibly corresponds to TRBD1 (5 bases). The CDR3 contains 13 residues. Germline assignment: CDR1 MNHEY and CDR2 SMNVEV (reference sequence). The germline V and J ends were trimmed by 6 bases and 9 bases, with 12 bases remaining between them.

The gene calls are TRBV6-5 and TRBJ1-6, with D hard to call. The CDR3 covers 15 residues. V lost 0 bases and J 10 bases, leaving 13 bases between the germline ends. Germline V lookup: CDR1 MNHEY, CDR2 SVGAGI. CDR3 loop: CASSYSGSSGSPLHF. CDR3 in DNA: TGTGCCAGCAGTTACTCCGGGAGTTCGGGGTCACCCCTCCACTTT.

The chain combines TRBV11-2 with TRBJ2-2; D is uncertain. This CDR3 is built from 14 residues. Trimming cost V 1 base and J 1 base, with 4 bases left between them. Germline CDR1 and CDR2: SGHAT and FQNNGV. This CDR3 reads CASSLGLNTGELFF. The CDR3 nucleotides are TGTGCCAGCAGCTTAGGGCTGAACACCGGGGAGCTGTTTTTT.

This chain's CDR3 is CASSPNPGNSPLHF. CDR3 nucleotides: TGTGCCAGCAGCCCGAATCCCGGTAATTCACCCCTCCACTTT. The chain combines TRBV6-4 with TRBJ1-6; D ambiguous. From germline, CDR1 is MRHNA and CDR2 SNTAGT. The CDR3 spans 14 residues. V was trimmed by 6 bases and J by 6 bases, leaving 12 bases between them.

The J gene is TRBJ1-2, the V gene TRBV7-2, with D hard to call. The length of the CDR3 is 13 residues. V dropped 3 bases and J dropped 4 bases, with 9 bases sitting between them. Germline loops: CDR1 SGHTA, CDR2 FQGNSA. The CDR3 sequence is CASSLGNFYGYTF. The CDR3 bases are TGTGCCAGCAGCTTGGGCAACTTCTATGGCTACACCTTC.

The J gene is TRBJ1-1, the V gene TRBV19; 8 bases match TRBD1. The ends lost 8 bases at V and 4 bases at J; junction bases unmatched: 9. The CDR3 is made up of 14 amino acids. The germline CDR1 and CDR2 sequences are LNHDA and SQIVND (reference sequence). CDR3 sequence: CASRTDRGTTEAFF. DNA for the CDR3: TGTGCCAGTCGCACAGACAGGGGTACCACTGAAGCTTTCTTT.